This T cell receptor (beta chain) is drawn from a study of T cell responses to AZD1222 COVID-19 vaccine (dated by TCRdb to 2020 to 2022). In the study overall: AZD1222 recipients whose second dose came at about 4 weeks and those whose second dose came at about 12 weeks were combined into one group, since spike-specific TCR depth and breadth did not differ between the two schedules. Trial participants were enrolled by age into 18-55, 56-69 and 70-plus year subgroups, with roughly 150, 30 and 60 TCR-sequenced participants respectively. A total of 233 trial participants underwent TCR sequencing, of whom around 200 received two doses of AZD1222 and 26 received two doses of the MenACWY control vaccine. The investigation overall reported the following: In the small 56-69-year group, the increase in depth fell short of significance, most likely because of low power. CD4 TCRs associated with the vaccine covered the entire spike protein, and the dominant responses were in regions 160-218 and 743-854. Because no day 14 peak-response samples were available, repertoires were characterized only after the peak T cell response. Conclusions about previously exposed vaccinees are limited, since just a handful of AZD1222 recipients were seropositive for SARS-CoV-2 at baseline. Participants were mostly white British, with more females than males. The authors suggested clonal diversity may have been underestimated. A significant rise in spike-specific TCR breadth and depth was observed after two AZD1222 doses relative to day 0 and relative to MenACWY recipients. Epitopes outside the regions mutated in the B.1.351 and B.1.1.7 variants were reportedly recognized by nearly half of the unique spike-specific TCRs.

A distance of 12 bases separates the germline ends of V and J, which lose 2 bases and 1 base respectively. Per the germline V gene, SGHAT is the CDR1 and FQNNGV is the CDR2. Spanning cysteine to phenylalanine, the CDR3 consists of 17 amino acids. The DNA shown is the 51-base CDR3, in frame from base 1. The CDR3 regions of human TCRbeta chains were analyzed by immunosequencing. Processing in the source paper ran as follows. TCRs in the repertoires were matched against a reference library of SARS-CoV-2-specific TCRs that had been generated with the MIRA antigen-specificity platform. Breadth was defined as the fraction of unique TCRs that were SARS-CoV-2-associated. Depth was defined as the fraction of total T cells that were SARS-CoV-2-associated. Each spike-specific TCR was assigned to its reactive spike region and to a CD4 or CD8 class using the MIRA data. Log10-transformed breadth and depth values were compared by one-way ANOVA with Sidak's multiple comparisons tests. TCRdb's version of the immuneACCESS table is confined to in-frame rearrangements and falls short of the full clone set. An unresolved V gene accounts for under half of the shortfall where checked; the remainder is of unknown origin. V, J and clone size are those of that table, while D and trimming were read from the DNA. The sample contains 100,000 to 120,000 clones, around 90% of them found a single time. In total, the top ten clones hold about 3.3% of the sample.

The sample's time point label, decoded: baseline before first vaccination. Samples from vaccinated people were obtained from the UK trials COV001 and COV002, which included a single-blind randomized controlled phase 2/3 trial of AZD1222 (ChAdOx1 nCoV-19) in healthy adults. Trial participant PBMC samples were collected at day 0 and day 28 after the second dose for TCRbeta chain sequencing. Notes on this clone: The antigen this receptor binds is unknown. No base qualities exist here, and no much larger clone lies one base off it.

The TCR comes from an adult in good health. This material consisted of peripheral blood, taken on day 0 of AZD1222 vaccination. This chain is built from TRBV11-2 and TRBJ2-6; a tentative D call is TRBD1 (6 bases match). CDR3 region: CASSLSGASSGANVLTF. The nucleotides read TGTGCCAGCAGCTTATCAGGGGCGAGTTCTGGGGCCAACGTCCTGACTTTC.